These T cell receptor beta chains were read from a single sample in a study of T cell repertoires in cytomegalovirus infection. From the reads, TCRdb called clonotypes with MiXCR, one entry per CDR3 protein. The sample yields some 680,000 distinct CDR3 sequences, about a third seen once. The sequencing input was PBMCs. These receptors were taken from a human donor in good health (CMV status not recorded). Some clones in this sample may be carry-over from other donors' samples. Both conserved end residues are part of each CDR3. The D gene is left open where the match is weak. Rows give clone size only sometimes, using once, few, many, or a class for an expanded clone.

CDR3 length	V gene	D gene	J gene	clone size	CDR3 protein	CDR3 DNA
15	TRBV28	.	TRBJ2-3	many	CASSFRHSRTDTQYF	TGTGCCAGCAGTTTTCGGCACAGCCGCACAGATACGCAGTATTTT
17	TRBV7-8	.	TRBJ2-4	.	CTRSSSWGRRTKNIQYF	TGTACCAGAAGCTCCTCGTGGGGGCGCCGTACCAAAAACATTCAGTACTTC
13	TRBV2	.	TRBJ2-1	few	CASSYVRSSEQFF	TGTGCCAGCAGTTACGTACGAAGTAGTGAGCAGTTCTTC
21	TRBV7-9	TRBD2	TRBJ2-1	.	CASSSPPLATSGSSSYNEQFF	TGTGCCAGCAGCTCCCCTCCCCTGGCGACTAGCGGGTCAAGCTCCTACAATGAGCAGTTCTTC
15	TRBV7-2	.	TRBJ1-5	.	CASSLQSTVNQPQHF	TGTGCCAGCAGCTTGCAGTCTACAGTTAATCAGCCCCAGCATTTT
13	TRBV12-3/TRBV12-4	.	TRBJ1-4	.	CATQKELNEKLFF	TGTGCCACCCAAAAGGAGTTGAATGAAAAACTGTTTTTT
15	TRBV7-9	.	TRBJ1-2	many	CASSLNLVLKDGYTF	TGTGCCAGCAGCTTAAACTTGGTACTGAAAGATGGCTACACCTTC
16	TRBV19	.	TRBJ1-1	few	CASTHYSGVMNTEAFF	TGTGCCAGTACCCATTACTCGGGAGTTATGAACACTGAAGCTTTCTTT
16	TRBV6-5	TRBD1	TRBJ1-2	.	CASSYSRLTGDYGYTF	TGTGCCAGCAGTTACTCGCGCCTGACAGGGGACTATGGCTACACCTTC
16	TRBV14	.	TRBJ2-6	.	CASSQEPFSGANVLTF	TGTGCCAGCAGCCAAGAACCCTTCTCTGGGGCCAACGTCCTGACTTTC
16	TRBV7-6	TRBD1	TRBJ2-1	.	CASSTGWDRGPKPQFF	TGTGCCAGCAGCACAGGCTGGGACAGGGGCCCAAAGCCCCAGTTCTTC
14	TRBV12-3/TRBV12-4	.	TRBJ1-1	few	CASSFGRPNTEAFF	TGTGCCAGCAGTTTCGGAAGGCCGAACACTGAAGCTTTCTTT
13	TRBV7-9	.	TRBJ1-2	few	CASSLRTNYGYTF	TGTGCCAGCAGCTTAAGGACTAACTATGGCTACACCTTC
16	TRBV28	.	TRBJ2-1	few	CASSPPGLGNYNEQFF	TGTGCCAGCAGCCCTCCAGGGCTGGGTAACTACAATGAGCAGTTCTTC
16	TRBV7-2	.	TRBJ1-5	many	CASSLNSRGQGQPQHF	TGTGCCAGCAGCTTAAACTCCCGGGGGCAGGGTCAGCCCCAGCATTTT
13	TRBV20-1	TRBD2	TRBJ2-1	few	CSAAGGPKNEQFF	TGCAGTGCCGCGGGGGGGCCCAAAAATGAGCAGTTCTTC
16	TRBV4-1	TRBD2	TRBJ2-1	.	CASSQEGLAGVNEQFF	TGCGCCAGCAGCCAAGAGGGACTAGCGGGAGTCAATGAGCAGTTCTTC
15	TRBV7-2	TRBD1	TRBJ1-2	.	CASSPSRDRVRGYTF	TGTGCCAGCAGCCCTAGCCGGGACAGGGTACGAGGCTACACCTTC
15	TRBV29-1	.	TRBJ2-7	.	CSVVRLGPHSYEQYF	TGCAGCGTTGTTCGGTTGGGGCCCCACTCCTACGAGCAGTACTTC
15	TRBV15	.	TRBJ2-2	.	CATSTVGAATGELFF	TGTGCCACCAGTACCGTGGGGGCGGCGACCGGGGAGCTGTTTTTT
14	TRBV5-4	TRBD1	TRBJ2-3	.	CASSGSGGSDTQYF	TGTGCCAGCAGCGGATCAGGGGGCTCGGATACGCAGTATTTT
15	TRBV4-1	.	TRBJ1-4	few	CASSHPSQGKEKLFF	TGCGCCAGCAGCCACCCGTCCCAAGGCAAGGAAAAACTGTTTTTT
16	TRBV5-6	TRBD2	TRBJ2-5	.	CASSLAQAGAQETQYF	TGTGCCAGCAGCTTGGCCCAAGCGGGGGCCCAAGAGACCCAGTACTTC
16	TRBV6-1	TRBD1	TRBJ2-5	.	CASREGTGGPRETQYF	TGTGCCAGCAGGGAGGGGACAGGGGGGCCAAGAGAGACCCAGTACTTC
16	TRBV6-5	.	TRBJ1-1	few	CASSVTGGAGSAEAFF	TGTGCCAGCTCAGTTACGGGGGGGGCGGGGAGTGCTGAAGCTTTCTTT
15	TRBV12-3/TRBV12-4	TRBD1	TRBJ2-3	.	CASRLSGGGTDTQYF	TGTGCCAGCAGGCTCTCAGGGGGCGGCACAGATACGCAGTATTTT
14	TRBV7-9	.	TRBJ1-2	many	CAIPGTEINYGYTF	TGTGCCATCCCGGGTACAGAGATAAACTATGGCTACACCTTC
16	TRBV7-9	TRBD2	TRBJ2-5	.	CASSHPRGEYQETQYF	TGTGCCAGCAGCCACCCGCGGGGGGAGTACCAAGAGACCCAGTACTTC
17	TRBV28	.	TRBJ1-4	.	CASSSPHWTVTNEKLFF	TGTGCCAGCAGTTCACCACACTGGACAGTAACTAATGAAAAACTGTTTTTT